The present T cell receptor beta chain was sequenced within a study of blood T cells in healthy people across ages. A J-beta primer mix and a sample-barcoded 5' primer were used in a second PCR of roughly 7 to 12 cycles. From the 5' RACE reads, TCRdb called clonotypes with MiXCR, one entry per CDR3 protein. The sample records 800,000 to 1,300,000 distinct CDR3 sequences, roughly 24% being singletons. This clonotype was seen more than once but under ten times. The germline CDR1 and CDR2 sequences are LNHDA and SQIVND (reference sequence). The CDR3 loop spans 16 amino acids. The sample was also reused in another study, on T cells of mothers and their children.

The TCR sequence derives from a girl aged 2-10 years in good health. Sequenced material: blood. The chain recombines TRBV19 with TRBJ2-5, with 8 bases lining up with TRBD2. The J call is in doubt because the DNA end fits TRBJ2-1 better. In DNA form, the CDR3 reads TGTGCCAGTAGTATAAATCGCGTAGCGGGAAACAATGAGCAGTTCTTC. Encoded protein: CASSINRVAGNNEQFF.